This T cell receptor (beta chain) was recovered during a study of T cell responses to AZD1222 COVID-19 vaccine. Whole-study context: Second doses were pooled across both intervals (about 4 or about 12 weeks). Findings of the study overall: White British ancestry dominated among donors, who included more females, and clonal diversity was possibly underestimated.

Assay used: immunoSEQ multiplex PCR; TCRdb lists only in-frame clones, some missing. In the table there are roughly 85,000 clones, 70% to 90% of which are singletons. This CDR3 region has 12 residues. V was clipped by 8 bases and J by 3 bases; unmatched bases: 6. Germline V CDR1 and CDR2: GTSNPN, SVGIG (reference sequence). As to this clone: Its specificity is unknown.

This chain joins TRBV30 and TRBJ1-1, with 7 bases aligning to TRBD1. The TCR originated in an adult in good health. Here the sequenced sample was peripheral blood, taken on day 0 of AZD1222 vaccination. The CDR3 reads CAGDSGHTEAFF. In DNA, the CDR3 is TGTGCCGGGGACAGCGGGCACACTGAAGCTTTCTTT.